This T cell receptor beta chain was recovered during a study of T cells in localized non-small cell lung cancer. General study findings and limits: Adjacent lung held a median 57 of the top 100 tumor clones. Higher T cell density in the blood was associated with longer overall survival, whereas higher adjacent-lung clonality associated with shorter survival.

The CDR3 sequence is 16 residues long. Trimming at V came to 4 bases and at J to 0 bases, leaving 9 bases not matched to a gene. The V gene's germline CDR1 is SGDLS and CDR2 YYNGEE. Only in-frame clones appear in the TCRdb table, and some are missing; sequencing was by immunoSEQ multiplex PCR. Among around 1,800 clones listed, approximately 25% were seen once. As to this clone: Antigen: not known.

The sequencing used normal lung tissue next to the tumor, collected before any cancer treatment. The clonotype comes from a female donor over 55 with stage II lung adenocarcinoma. The rearrangement links TRBV9 to TRBJ2-7; 8 nucleotides match TRBD1. CDR3 sequence reads: CASSSPQGASSYEQYF. In nucleotides, the CDR3 is TGTGCCAGCAGCTCACCCCAGGGGGCCAGCTCCTACGAGCAGTACTTC.